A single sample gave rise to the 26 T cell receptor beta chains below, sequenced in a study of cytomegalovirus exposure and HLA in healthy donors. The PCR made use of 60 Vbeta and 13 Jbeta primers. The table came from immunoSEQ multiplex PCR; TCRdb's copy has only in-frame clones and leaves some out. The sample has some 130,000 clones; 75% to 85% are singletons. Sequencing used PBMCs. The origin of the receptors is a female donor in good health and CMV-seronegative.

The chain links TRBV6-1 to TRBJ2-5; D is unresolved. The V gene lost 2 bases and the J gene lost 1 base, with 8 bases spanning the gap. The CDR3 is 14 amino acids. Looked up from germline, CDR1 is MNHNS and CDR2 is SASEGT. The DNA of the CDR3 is TGTGCCAGCAGTGAAAGTCCAGGCCAAGAGACCCAGTACTTC. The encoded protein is CASSESPGQETQYF.

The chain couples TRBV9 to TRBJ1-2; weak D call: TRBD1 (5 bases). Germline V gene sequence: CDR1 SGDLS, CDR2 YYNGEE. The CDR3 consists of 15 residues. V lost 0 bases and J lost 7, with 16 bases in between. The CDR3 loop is CASSVGAGRVRGYTF. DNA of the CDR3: TGTGCCAGCAGCGTAGGAGCAGGGAGGGTTCGTGGCTACACCTTC.

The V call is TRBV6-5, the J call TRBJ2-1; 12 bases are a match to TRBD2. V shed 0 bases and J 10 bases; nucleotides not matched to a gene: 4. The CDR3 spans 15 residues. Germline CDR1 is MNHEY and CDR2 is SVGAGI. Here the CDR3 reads CASSYSTSGSSEQFF. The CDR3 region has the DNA TGTGCCAGCAGTTACTCGACTAGCGGGAGTAGCGAGCAGTTCTTC.

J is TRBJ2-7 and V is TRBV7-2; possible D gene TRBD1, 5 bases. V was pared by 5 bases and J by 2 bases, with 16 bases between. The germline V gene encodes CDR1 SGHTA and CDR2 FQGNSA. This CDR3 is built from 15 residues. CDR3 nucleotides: TGTGCCAGCAGCCCCTCTCGACAGTTAACCTACGAGCAGTACTTC. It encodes CASSPSRQLTYEQYF.

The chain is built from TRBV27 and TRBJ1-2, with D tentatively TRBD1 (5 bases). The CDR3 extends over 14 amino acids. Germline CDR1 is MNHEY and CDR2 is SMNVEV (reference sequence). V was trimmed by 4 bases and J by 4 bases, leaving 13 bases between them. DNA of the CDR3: TGTGCCAGCAGTTCCCGGGGGGGGGTCTATGGCTACACCTTC. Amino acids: CASSSRGGVYGYTF.

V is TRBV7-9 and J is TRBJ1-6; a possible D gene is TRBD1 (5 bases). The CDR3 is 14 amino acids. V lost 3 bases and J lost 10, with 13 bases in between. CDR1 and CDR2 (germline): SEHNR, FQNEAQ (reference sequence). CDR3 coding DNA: TGTGCCAGCAGCTTGGTCACAGGTGAATCACCCCTCCACTTT. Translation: CASSLVTGESPLHF.

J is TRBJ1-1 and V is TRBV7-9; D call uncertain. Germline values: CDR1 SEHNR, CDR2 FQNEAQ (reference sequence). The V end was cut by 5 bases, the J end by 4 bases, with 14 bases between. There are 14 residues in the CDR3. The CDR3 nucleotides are TGTGCCAGCAGCCCCCGCGGGTTCAGCACTGAAGCTTTCTTT. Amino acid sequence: CASSPRGFSTEAFF.

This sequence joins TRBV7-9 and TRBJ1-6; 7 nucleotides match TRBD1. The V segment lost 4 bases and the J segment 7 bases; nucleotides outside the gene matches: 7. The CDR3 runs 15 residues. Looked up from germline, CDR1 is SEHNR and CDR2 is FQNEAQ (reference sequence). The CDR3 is CASSYGTAINSPLHF. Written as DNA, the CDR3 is TGTGCCAGCAGCTATGGGACAGCGATAAATTCACCCCTCCACTTT.

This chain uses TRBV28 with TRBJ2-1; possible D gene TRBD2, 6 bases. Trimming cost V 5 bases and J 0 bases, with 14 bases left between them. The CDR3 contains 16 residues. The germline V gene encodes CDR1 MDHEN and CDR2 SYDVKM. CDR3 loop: CASSPPGVPSYNEQFF. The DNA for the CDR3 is TGTGCCAGCAGTCCTCCGGGGGTTCCCTCCTACAATGAGCAGTTCTTC.

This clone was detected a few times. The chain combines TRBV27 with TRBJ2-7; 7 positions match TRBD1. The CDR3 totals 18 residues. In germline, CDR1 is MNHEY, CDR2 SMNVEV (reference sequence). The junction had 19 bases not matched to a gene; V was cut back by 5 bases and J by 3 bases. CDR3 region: CASSPSGQAASTFYEQYF. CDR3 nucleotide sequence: TGTGCCAGCAGTCCGTCCGGACAGGCCGCTTCAACCTTCTACGAGCAGTACTTC.

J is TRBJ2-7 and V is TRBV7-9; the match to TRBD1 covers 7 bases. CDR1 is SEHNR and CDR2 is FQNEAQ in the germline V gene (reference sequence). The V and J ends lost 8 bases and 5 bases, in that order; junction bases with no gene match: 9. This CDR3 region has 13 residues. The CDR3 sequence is CASAQGGRNEQYF. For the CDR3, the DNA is TGTGCCAGCGCCCAAGGGGGCCGCAACGAGCAGTACTTC.

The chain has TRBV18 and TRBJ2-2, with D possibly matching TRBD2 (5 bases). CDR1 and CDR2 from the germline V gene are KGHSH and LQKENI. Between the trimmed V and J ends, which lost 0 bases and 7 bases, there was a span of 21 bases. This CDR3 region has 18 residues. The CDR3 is CASSPPGFYVRAIGELFF. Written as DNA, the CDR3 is TGTGCCAGCTCACCACCGGGGTTCTACGTGAGGGCGATCGGGGAGCTGTTTTTT.

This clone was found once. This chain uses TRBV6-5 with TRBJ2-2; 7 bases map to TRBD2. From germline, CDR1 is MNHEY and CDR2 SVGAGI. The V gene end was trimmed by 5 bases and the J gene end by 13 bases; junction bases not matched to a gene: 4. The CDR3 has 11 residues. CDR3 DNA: TGTGCCAGCAGTCGGGGGGACGGGCTGTTTTTT. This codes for CASSRGDGLFF.

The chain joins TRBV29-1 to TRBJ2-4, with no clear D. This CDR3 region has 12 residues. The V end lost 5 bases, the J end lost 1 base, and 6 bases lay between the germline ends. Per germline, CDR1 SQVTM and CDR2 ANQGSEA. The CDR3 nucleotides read TGCAGCGTTATCGAGGCCAAAAACATTCAGTACTTC. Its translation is CSVIEAKNIQYF.

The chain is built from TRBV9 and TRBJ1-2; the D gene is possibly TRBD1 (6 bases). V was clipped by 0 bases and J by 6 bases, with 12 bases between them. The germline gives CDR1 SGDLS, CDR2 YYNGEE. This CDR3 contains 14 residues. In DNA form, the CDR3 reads TGTGCCAGCAGCGTAGGGGACACGGACAATGGCTACACCTTC. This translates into CASSVGDTDNGYTF.

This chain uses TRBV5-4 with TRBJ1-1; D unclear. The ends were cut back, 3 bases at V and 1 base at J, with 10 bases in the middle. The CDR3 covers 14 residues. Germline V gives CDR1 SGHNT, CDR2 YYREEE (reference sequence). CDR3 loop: CASSYAGRNTEAFF. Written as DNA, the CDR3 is TGTGCCAGCAGCTACGCCGGGAGGAACACTGAAGCTTTCTTT.

CDR3 sequence: CASSGVRRRSGTDTQYF. In DNA form, the CDR3 reads TGCGCCAGCAGCGGAGTGAGGAGGAGATCGGGTACAGATACGCAGTATTTT. This rearrangement joins TRBV10-2 to TRBJ2-3; tentatively, D is TRBD2 (5 bases). Germline lookup yields CDR1 WSHSY and CDR2 SAAADI. The CDR3 sequence is 17 residues long. V was cut by 6 bases and J by 3 bases, with 22 bases left in between.

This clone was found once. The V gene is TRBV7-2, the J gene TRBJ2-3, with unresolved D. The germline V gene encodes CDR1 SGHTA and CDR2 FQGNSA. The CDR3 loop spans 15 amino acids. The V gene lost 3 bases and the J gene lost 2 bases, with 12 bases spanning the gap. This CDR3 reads CASSFGQSYTDTQYF. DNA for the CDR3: TGTGCCAGCAGCTTCGGTCAATCTTACACAGATACGCAGTATTTT. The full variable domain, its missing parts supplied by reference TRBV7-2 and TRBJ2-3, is GAGVSQSPSNKVTEKGKDVELRCDPISGHTALYWYRQSLGQGLEFLIYFQGNSAPDKSGLPSDRFSAERTGGSVSTLTIQRTQQEDSAVYLCASSFGQSYTDTQYFGPGTRLTVL.

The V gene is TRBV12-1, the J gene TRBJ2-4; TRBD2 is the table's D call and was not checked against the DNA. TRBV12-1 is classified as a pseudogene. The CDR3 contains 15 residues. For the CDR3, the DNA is TGTGCCAGCAGCCGGGGGGGACTAGCCAAAAACATTCAGTACTTC. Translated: CASSRGGLAKNIQYF.

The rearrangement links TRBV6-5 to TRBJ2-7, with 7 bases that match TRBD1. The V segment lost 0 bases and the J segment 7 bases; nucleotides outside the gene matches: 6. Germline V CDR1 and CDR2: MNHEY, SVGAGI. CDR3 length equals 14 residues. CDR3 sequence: CASSYSRVRGEQYF. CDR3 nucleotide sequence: TGTGCCAGCAGTTACTCCCGGGTCAGGGGGGAGCAGTACTTC.

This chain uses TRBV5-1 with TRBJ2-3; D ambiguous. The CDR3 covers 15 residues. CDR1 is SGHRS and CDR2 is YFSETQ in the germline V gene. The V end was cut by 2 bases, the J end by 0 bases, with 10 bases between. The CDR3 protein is CASSLQPSSTDTQYF. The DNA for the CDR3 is TGCGCCAGCAGCTTACAGCCTTCTAGCACAGATACGCAGTATTTT.

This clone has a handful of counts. The DNA for the CDR3 is TGTGCCAGCAGGAGGGTAGTTACCAATGAGCAGTTCTTC. Residues: CASRRVVTNEQFF. The J gene is TRBJ2-1, the V gene TRBV6-1; weak D call: TRBD2 (5 bases). Trimming left V 6 bases short and J 6 bases short, with 12 bases between. The germline V gene encodes CDR1 MNHNS and CDR2 SASEGT. There are 13 residues in the CDR3.

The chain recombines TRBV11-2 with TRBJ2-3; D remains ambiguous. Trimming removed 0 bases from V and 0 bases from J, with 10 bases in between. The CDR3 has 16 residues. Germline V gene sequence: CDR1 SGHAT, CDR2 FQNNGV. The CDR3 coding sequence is TGTGCCAGCAGCTTAGATCATGGTACTAGCACAGATACGCAGTATTTT. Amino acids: CASSLDHGTSTDTQYF.

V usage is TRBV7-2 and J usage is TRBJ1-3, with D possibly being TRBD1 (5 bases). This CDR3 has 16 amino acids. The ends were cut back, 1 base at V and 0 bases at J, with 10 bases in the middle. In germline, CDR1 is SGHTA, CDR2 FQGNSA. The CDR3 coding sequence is TGTGCCAGCAGCTTAGACGGGGGACTCTCTGGAAACACCATATATTTT. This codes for CASSLDGGLSGNTIYF.

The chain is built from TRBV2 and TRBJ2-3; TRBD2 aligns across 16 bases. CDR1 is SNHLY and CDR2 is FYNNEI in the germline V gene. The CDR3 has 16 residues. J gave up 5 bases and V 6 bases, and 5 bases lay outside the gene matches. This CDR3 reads CASSAGLAGGVDTQYF. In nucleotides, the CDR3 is TGTGCCAGCAGCGCGGGACTAGCGGGGGGGGTAGATACGCAGTATTTT.

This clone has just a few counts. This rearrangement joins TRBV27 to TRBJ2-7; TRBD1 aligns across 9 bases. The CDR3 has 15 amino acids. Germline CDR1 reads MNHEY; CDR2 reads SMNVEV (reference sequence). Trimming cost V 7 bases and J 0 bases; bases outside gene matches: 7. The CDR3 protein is CASTAGTGYSYEQYF. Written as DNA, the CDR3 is TGTGCCAGCACCGCCGGGACAGGGTACTCCTACGAGCAGTACTTC.